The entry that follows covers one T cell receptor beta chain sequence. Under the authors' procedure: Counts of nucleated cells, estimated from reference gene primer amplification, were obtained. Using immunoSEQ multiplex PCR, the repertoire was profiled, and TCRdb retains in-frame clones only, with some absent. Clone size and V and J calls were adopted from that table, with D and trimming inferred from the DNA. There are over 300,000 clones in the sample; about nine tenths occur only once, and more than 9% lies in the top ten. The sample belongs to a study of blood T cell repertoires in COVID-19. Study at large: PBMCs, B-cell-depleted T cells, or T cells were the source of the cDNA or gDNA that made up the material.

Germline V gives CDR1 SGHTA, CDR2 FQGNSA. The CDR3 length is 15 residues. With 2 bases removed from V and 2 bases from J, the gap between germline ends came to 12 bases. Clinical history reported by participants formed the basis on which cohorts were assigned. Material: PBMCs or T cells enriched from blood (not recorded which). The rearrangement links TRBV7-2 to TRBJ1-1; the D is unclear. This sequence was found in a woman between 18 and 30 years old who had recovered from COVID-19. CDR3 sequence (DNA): TGTGCCAGCAGCTTAAGATGGGGAGGCAACACTGAAGCTTTCTTT. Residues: CASSLRWGGNTEAFF.